These 9 T cell receptor beta chains were all obtained from the same sample, sequenced in a study of T-cell memory formation after mild COVID-19. MiXCR, run by TCRdb on the 5' RACE reads, gives a single entry per CDR3 protein. This sample has around 370,000 distinct CDR3 sequences; 20% to 25% occur once, and the top ten carry approximately 12%. The sample taken for sequencing was PBMCs or a T cell subset sorted from them (not recorded which). Receptor source: an adult woman who had mild COVID-19 (a few samples of this study predate the infection). Cell type and time point are not known.

Ten or more counts support this clonotype. The chain is built from TRBV7-6 and TRBJ2-1; D is ambiguous. The V end lost 5 bases, the J end lost 8 bases, and 7 bases lay between the germline ends. This CDR3 spans 11 amino acids. CDR1 SGHVS and CDR2 FNYEAQ come from the germline V gene. CDR3 coding DNA: TGTGCCAGCAGCCCTGGGTATGAGCAGTTCTTC. Amino acid sequence: CASSPGYEQFF.

This clonotype was counted between two and nine times. The genes are TRBV5-1 and TRBJ2-7, with D possibly matching TRBD2 (6 bases). V was trimmed by 4 bases and J by 0 bases, leaving 11 bases between them. Per the germline V gene, CDR1 is SGHRS and CDR2 is YFSETQ. The CDR3 consists of 14 residues. The CDR3 protein is CASSRDWISYEQYF. The DNA of the CDR3 is TGCGCCAGCAGCCGGGACTGGATCTCCTACGAGCAGTACTTC.

V gene TRBV6-5 combines with J gene TRBJ2-2, with D tentatively TRBD1 (5 bases). The CDR3 contains 15 residues. V was trimmed by 2 bases and J by 6 bases, leaving 13 bases between them. Germline CDR1 and CDR2: MNHEY and SVGAGI. The CDR3 DNA is TGTGCCAGCAGTTACAGGGGCCACATGCCCGGGGAGCTGTTTTTT. It codes for CASSYRGHMPGELFF.

This clonotype appeared many times. The V and J genes are TRBV5-1 and TRBJ2-1; D is perhaps TRBD1 or TRBD2 (6 bases each). Germline V gene lookup returns CDR1 SGHRS and CDR2 YFSETQ. This CDR3 spans 15 amino acids. The V gene lost 0 bases and the J gene lost 10 bases, with 17 bases spanning the gap. Here the CDR3 DNA reads TGCGCCAGCAGCTTGGTGGGCCCCAGGAGGGGGGAGCAGTTCTTC. Translating gives CASSLVGPRRGEQFF. The full variable domain, in which reference TRBV5-1 and TRBJ2-1 provide the parts outside the CDR3, is KAGVTQTPRYLIKTRGQQVTLSCSPISGHRSVSWYQQTPGQGLQFLFEYFSETQRNKGNFPGRFSGRQFSNSRSEMNVSTLELGDSALYLCASSLVGPRRGEQFFGPGTRLTVL.

This clonotype was found a few times. CDR3 protein: CATSGTGEYEQYF. In nucleotides, the CDR3 is TGTGCCACCAGTGGGACAGGAGAATACGAGCAGTACTTC. The chain employs TRBV24-1 and TRBJ2-7; the match to TRBD1 covers 7 bases. The germline gives CDR1 KGHDR, CDR2 SFDVKD. The V segment lost 5 bases and the J segment 4 bases; nucleotides outside the gene matches: 4. The CDR3 is made up of 13 amino acids.

The V gene is TRBV29-1, the J gene TRBJ2-1; D gene uncertain. The CDR3 is made up of 11 amino acids. Per germline, CDR1 SQVTM and CDR2 ANQGSEA. The V end was cut by 5 bases, the J end by 13 bases, with 15 bases between. The CDR3: CSVWVKLGQFF. CDR3 nucleotides: TGCAGCGTTTGGGTAAAGTTGGGACAGTTCTTC.

This clonotype was seen at least ten times. The chain carries TRBV2 and TRBJ1-1; D unclear. Per the germline V gene, CDR1 is SNHLY and CDR2 is FYNNEI. The germline V and J ends were trimmed by 6 bases and 1 base, with 12 bases remaining between them. This CDR3 region has 14 residues. This CDR3 is CASRERMGNTEAFF. The CDR3 DNA reads TGTGCCAGCAGGGAGAGGATGGGGAACACTGAAGCTTTCTTT. The variable domain in full, completed from reference TRBV2 and TRBJ1-1, reads EPEVTQTPSHQVTQMGQEVILRCVPISNHLYFYWYRQILGQKVEFLVSFYNNEISEKSEIFDDQFSVERPDGSNFTLKIRSTKLEDSAMYFCASRERMGNTEAFFGQGTRLTVV.

The chain has TRBV2 and TRBJ2-3, with no clear D. Trimming left V 4 bases short and J 5 bases short, with 10 bases between. The germline CDR1 and CDR2 sequences are SNHLY and FYNNEI. The CDR3 spans 13 residues. CDR3 region: CASSGEMGDTQYF. The CDR3 coding sequence is TGTGCCAGCAGTGGCGAGATGGGAGATACGCAGTATTTT. Drawing the rest from reference TRBV2 and TRBJ2-3, the complete variable domain is EPEVTQTPSHQVTQMGQEVILRCVPISNHLYFYWYRQILGQKVEFLVSFYNNEISEKSEIFDDQFSVERPDGSNFTLKIRSTKLEDSAMYFCASSGEMGDTQYFGPGTRLTVL.

This clonotype was found many times. This chain connects TRBV24-1 to TRBJ2-7, with 7 positions matching TRBD2. Germline V gene sequence: CDR1 KGHDR, CDR2 SFDVKD. J was trimmed by 2 bases and V by 7 bases; bases with no gene match: 16. This CDR3 is built from 17 residues. The CDR3: CATSPGQARGRAYEQYF. CDR3 nucleotides: TGTGCCACCAGCCCAGGTCAGGCGCGCGGGAGAGCCTACGAGCAGTACTTC.